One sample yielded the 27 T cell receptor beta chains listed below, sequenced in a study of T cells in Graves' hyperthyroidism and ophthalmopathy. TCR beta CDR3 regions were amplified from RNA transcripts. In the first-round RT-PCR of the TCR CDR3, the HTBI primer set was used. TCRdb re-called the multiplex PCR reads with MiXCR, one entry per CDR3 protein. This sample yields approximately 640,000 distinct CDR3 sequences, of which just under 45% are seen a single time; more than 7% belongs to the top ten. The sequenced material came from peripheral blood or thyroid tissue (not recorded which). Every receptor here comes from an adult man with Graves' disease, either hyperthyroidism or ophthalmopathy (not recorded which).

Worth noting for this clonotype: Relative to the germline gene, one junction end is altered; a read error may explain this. This chain's CDR3 is CASSRGTRTYGCTF. The CDR3 DNA follows: TGTGCCAGCAGTCGGGGGACGCGTACCTATGGCTGCACCTTC. V gene TRBV12-3 or TRBV12-4 combines with J gene TRBJ1-2; perhaps TRBD1 as D (5 bases). The CDR3 extends over 14 amino acids.

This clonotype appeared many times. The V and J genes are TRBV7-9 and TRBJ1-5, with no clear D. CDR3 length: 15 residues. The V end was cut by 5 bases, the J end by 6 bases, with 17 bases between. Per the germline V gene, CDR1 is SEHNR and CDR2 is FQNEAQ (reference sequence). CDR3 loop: CASSPHVGGGQPQHF. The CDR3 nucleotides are TGTGCCAGCAGCCCACACGTCGGCGGAGGTCAGCCCCAGCATTTT.

As DNA, the CDR3 is TGTGCCAGCAGCTTAGAGGGGTTCGGAGCAGATACGCAGTATTTT. Translation: CASSLEGFGADTQYF. The gene calls are TRBV7-9 and TRBJ2-3, with D possibly being TRBD1 (5 bases). CDR1 and CDR2 from the germline V gene are SEHNR and FQNEAQ (reference sequence). The CDR3 has 15 amino acids. Trimming shortened V by 1 base and J by 4 bases, and 12 bases separated the two germline ends.

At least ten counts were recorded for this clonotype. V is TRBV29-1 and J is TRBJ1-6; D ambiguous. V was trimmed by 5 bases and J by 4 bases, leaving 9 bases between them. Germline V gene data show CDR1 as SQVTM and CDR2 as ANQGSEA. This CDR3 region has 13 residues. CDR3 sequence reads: CSVSPNYNSPLHF. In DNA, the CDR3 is TGCAGCGTTTCCCCGAATTATAATTCACCCCTCCACTTT.

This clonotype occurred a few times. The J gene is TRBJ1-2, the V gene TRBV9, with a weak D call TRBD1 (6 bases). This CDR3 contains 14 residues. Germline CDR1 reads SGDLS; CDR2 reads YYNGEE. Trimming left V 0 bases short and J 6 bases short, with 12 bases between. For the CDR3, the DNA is TGTGCCAGCAGCGTAGCCGGGGGCGCAAATGGCTACACCTTC. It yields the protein CASSVAGGANGYTF.

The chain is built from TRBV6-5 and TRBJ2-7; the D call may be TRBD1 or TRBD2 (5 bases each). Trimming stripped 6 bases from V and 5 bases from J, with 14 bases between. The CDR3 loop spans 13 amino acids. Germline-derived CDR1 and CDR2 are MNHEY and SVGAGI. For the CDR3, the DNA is TGTGCCAGCAGGGGACCGGTGAAGCACGAGCAGTACTTC. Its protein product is CASRGPVKHEQYF.

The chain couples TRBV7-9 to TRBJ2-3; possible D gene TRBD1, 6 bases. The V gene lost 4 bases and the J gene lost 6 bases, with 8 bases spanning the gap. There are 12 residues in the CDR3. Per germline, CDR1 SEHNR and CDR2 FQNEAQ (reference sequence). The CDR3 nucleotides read TGTGCCAGCAGCTCGCAGGGGGATACGCAGTATTTT. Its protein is CASSSQGDTQYF.

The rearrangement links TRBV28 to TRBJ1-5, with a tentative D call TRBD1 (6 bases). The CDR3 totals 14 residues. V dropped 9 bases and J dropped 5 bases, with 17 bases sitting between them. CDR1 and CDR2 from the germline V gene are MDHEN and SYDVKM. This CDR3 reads CASSTRTADQPQHF. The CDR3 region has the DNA TGTGCCAGTTCCACCAGGACAGCCGATCAGCCCCAGCATTTT. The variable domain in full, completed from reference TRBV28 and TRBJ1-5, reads DVKVTQSSRYLVKRTGEKVFLECVQDMDHENMFWYRQDPGLGLRLIYFSYDVKMKEKGDIPEGYSVSREKKERFSLILESASTNQTSMYLCASSTRTADQPQHFGDGTRLSIL.

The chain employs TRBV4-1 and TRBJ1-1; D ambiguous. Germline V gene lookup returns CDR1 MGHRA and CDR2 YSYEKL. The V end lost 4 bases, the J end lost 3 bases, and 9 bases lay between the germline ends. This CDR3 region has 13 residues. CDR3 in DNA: TGCGCCAGCAGCCTCAGGTTCGACACTGAAGCTTTCTTT. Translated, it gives CASSLRFDTEAFF.

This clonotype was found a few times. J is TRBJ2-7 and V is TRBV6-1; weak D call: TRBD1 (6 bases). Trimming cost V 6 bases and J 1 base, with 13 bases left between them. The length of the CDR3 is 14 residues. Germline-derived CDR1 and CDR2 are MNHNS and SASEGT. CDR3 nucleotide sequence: TGTGCCAGCAGCCACCGACAGGAATCCTACGAGCAGTACTTC. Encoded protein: CASSHRQESYEQYF.

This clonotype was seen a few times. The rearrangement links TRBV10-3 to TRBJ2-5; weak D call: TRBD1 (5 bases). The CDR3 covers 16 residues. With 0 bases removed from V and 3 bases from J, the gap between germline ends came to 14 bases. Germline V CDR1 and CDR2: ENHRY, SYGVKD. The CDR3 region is CAISESWQGVKETQYF. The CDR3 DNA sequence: TGTGCCATCAGTGAGTCGTGGCAGGGTGTAAAAGAGACCCAGTACTTC.

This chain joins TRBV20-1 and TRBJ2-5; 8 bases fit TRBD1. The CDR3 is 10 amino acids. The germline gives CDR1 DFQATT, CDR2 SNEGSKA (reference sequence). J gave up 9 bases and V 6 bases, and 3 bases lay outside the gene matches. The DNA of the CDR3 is TGCAGTGCCAAACAGGGGGCCCAGTACTTC. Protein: CSAKQGAQYF.

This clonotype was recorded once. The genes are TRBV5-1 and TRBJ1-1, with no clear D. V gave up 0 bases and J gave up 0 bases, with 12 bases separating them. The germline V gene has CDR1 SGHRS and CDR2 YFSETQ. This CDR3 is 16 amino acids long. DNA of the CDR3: TGCGCCAGCAGCTTGGGATTGGGAAGGATGAACACTGAAGCTTTCTTT. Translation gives CASSLGLGRMNTEAFF. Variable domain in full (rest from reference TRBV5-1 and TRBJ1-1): KAGVTQTPRYLIKTRGQQVTLSCSPISGHRSVSWYQQTPGQGLQFLFEYFSETQRNKGNFPGRFSGRQFSNSRSEMNVSTLELGDSALYLCASSLGLGRMNTEAFFGQGTRLTVV.

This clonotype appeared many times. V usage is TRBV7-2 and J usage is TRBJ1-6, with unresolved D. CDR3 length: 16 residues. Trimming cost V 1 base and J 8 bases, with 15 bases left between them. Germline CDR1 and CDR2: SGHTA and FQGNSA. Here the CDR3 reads CASSLDPGIWDSPLHF. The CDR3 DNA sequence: TGTGCCAGCAGCTTAGATCCGGGGATTTGGGATTCACCCCTCCACTTT. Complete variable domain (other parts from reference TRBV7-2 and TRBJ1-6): GAGVSQSPSNKVTEKGKDVELRCDPISGHTALYWYRQSLGQGLEFLIYFQGNSAPDKSGLPSDRFSAERTGGSVSTLTIQRTQQEDSAVYLCASSLDPGIWDSPLHFGNGTRLTVT.

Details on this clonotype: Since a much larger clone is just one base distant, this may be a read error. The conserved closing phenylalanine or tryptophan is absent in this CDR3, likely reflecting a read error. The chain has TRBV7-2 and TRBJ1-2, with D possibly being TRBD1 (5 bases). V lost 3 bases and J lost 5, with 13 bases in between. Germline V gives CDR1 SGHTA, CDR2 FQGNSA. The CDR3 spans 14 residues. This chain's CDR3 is CASSLGSGPYGYTI. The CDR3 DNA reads TGTGCCAGCAGCTTGGGTTCGGGACCATATGGCTACACCATC.

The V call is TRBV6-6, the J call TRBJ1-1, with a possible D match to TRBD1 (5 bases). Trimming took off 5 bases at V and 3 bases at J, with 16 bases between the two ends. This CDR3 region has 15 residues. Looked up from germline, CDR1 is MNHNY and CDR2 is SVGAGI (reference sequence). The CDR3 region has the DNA TGTGCCAGCAGTGGCGTACGGGGGTCGGACACTGAAGCTTTCTTT. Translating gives CASSGVRGSDTEAFF.

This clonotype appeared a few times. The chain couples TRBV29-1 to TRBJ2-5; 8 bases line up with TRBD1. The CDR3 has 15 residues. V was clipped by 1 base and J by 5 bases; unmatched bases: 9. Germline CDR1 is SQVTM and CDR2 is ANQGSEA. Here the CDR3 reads CSVEGQGTPSETQYF. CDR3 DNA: TGCAGCGTTGAAGGACAGGGGACGCCCTCGGAGACCCAGTACTTC.

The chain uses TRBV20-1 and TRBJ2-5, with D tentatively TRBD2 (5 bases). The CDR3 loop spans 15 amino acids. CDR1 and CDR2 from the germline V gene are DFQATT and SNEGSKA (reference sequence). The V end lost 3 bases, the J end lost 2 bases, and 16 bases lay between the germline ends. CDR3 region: CSARETLGSQETQYF. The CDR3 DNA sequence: TGCAGTGCTAGGGAAACACTAGGCTCTCAAGAGACCCAGTACTTC.

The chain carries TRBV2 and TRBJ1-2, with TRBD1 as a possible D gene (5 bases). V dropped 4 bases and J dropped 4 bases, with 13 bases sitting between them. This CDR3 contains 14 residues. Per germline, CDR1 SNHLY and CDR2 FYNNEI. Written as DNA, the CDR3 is TGTGCCAGCAGTGGTCCCAGGGTGGCCTATGGCTACACCTTC. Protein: CASSGPRVAYGYTF.

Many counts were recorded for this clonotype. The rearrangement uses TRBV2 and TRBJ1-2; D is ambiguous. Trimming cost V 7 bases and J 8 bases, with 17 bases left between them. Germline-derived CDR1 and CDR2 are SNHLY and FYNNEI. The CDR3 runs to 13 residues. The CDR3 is CASTISVAGGYTF. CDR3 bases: TGTGCCAGCACAATATCCGTCGCGGGCGGCTACACCTTC.

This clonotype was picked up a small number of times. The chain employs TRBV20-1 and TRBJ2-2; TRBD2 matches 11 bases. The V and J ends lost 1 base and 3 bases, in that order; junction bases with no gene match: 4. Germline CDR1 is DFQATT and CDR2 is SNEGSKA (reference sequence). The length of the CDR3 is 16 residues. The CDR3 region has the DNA TGCAGTGCTAGAGGTCTAGCGGGAGGAGACACCGGGGAGCTGTTTTTT. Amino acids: CSARGLAGGDTGELFF.

The CDR3 protein is CSLALAGGQETQYF. In DNA form, the CDR3 reads TGCAGCTTGGCGTTAGCGGGCGGCCAAGAGACCCAGTACTTC. The rearrangement joins TRBV29-1 to TRBJ2-5; 7 bases line up with TRBD2. CDR3 length: 14 amino acids. The junction had 10 bases not matched to a gene; V was cut back by 8 bases and J by 1 base. CDR1 is SQVTM, CDR2 ANQGSEA, per germline.

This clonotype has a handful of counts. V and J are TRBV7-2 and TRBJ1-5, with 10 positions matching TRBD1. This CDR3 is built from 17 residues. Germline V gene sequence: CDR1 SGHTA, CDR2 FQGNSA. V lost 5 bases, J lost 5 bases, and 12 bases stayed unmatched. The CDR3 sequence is CASSATGGGSIDQPQHF. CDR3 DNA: TGTGCCAGCAGCGCGACAGGGGGCGGTTCAATTGATCAGCCCCAGCATTTT.

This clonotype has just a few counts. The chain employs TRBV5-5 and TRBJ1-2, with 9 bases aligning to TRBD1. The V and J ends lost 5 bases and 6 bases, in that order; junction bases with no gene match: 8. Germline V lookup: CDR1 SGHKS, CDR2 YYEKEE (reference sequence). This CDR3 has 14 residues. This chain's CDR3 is CASRYTGGLDGYTF. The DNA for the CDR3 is TGTGCCAGCAGATATACAGGGGGCCTAGATGGCTACACCTTC. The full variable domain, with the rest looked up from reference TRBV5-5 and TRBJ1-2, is DAGVTQSPTHLIKTRGQQVTLRCSPISGHKSVSWYQQVLGQGPQFIFQYYEKEERGRGNFPDRFSARQFPNYSSELNVNALLLGDSALYLCASRYTGGLDGYTFGSGTRLTVV.

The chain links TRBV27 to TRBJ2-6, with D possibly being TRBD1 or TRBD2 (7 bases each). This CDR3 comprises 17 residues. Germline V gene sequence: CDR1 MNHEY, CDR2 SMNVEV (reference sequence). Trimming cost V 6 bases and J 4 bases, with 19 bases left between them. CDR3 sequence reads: CASRLRWEGAGANVLTF. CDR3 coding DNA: TGTGCCAGCAGGCTGAGGTGGGAGGGGGCCGGGGCCAACGTCCTGACTTTC.

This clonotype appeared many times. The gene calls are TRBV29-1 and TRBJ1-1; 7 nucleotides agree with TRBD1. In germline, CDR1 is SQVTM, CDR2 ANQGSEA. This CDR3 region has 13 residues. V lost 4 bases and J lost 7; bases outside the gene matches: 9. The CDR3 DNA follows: TGCAGCGTTGCTTGGGGACAGAATGTTGAAGCTTTCTTT. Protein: CSVAWGQNVEAFF.

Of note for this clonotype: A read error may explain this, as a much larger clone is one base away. The CDR3 DNA reads TGTGCCAGCAGCTCCAGGACAGGAAATAATGAAAAACTGTTTTTT. Translating it yields CASSSRTGNNEKLFF. The chain employs TRBV7-2 and TRBJ1-4; 7 bases are shared with TRBD1. The germline gives CDR1 SGHTA, CDR2 FQGNSA. Trimming took 4 bases from V and 4 from J; bases not matched to a gene: 6. The CDR3 is 15 residues long. Full variable domain (outside the CDR3, taken from reference TRBV7-2 and TRBJ1-4): GAGVSQSPSNKVTEKGKDVELRCDPISGHTALYWYRQSLGQGLEFLIYFQGNSAPDKSGLPSDRFSAERTGGSVSTLTIQRTQQEDSAVYLCASSSRTGNNEKLFFGSGTQLSVL.